This T cell receptor beta chain was recorded in a study of cytomegalovirus exposure and HLA in healthy donors. Concerning this clone: The antigen is unknown. Other DNA sequences in the sample encode the same CDR3.

Germline CDR1 reads MDHEN; CDR2 reads SYDVKM. The V end lost 3 bases, the J end lost 2 bases, and 6 bases lay between the germline ends. CDR3 length equals 13 residues. General study results and limits: TCR beta chains numbering about 160 were designated cytomegalovirus-associated.

Use of 60 Vbeta and 13 Jbeta primers characterized the PCR. Sequencing was performed with immunoSEQ multiplex PCR; in TCRdb, only in-frame clones are kept and a portion is missing. The sample yields some 130,000 clones, roughly 80% seen once. The TCR was taken from a man aged 30-40 years in good health and CMV-seronegative. The specimen sequenced was PBMCs. This sequence joins TRBV28 and TRBJ2-3; no reliable D call. The CDR3 spells CASSFRSTDTQYF. In DNA, the CDR3 is TGTGCCAGCAGTTTTAGATCCACAGATACGCAGTATTTT.